The TCR beta chain under discussion was sequenced for a study of naive and memory T cell subsets. This clonotype is classed as medium-sized (0.01 to 0.1%). Its antigen is not identified. Broader study findings: The RNA method is potentially sensitive to activation and differentiation changes. Reportedly, tuberculin skin test sites gave far more TCRs than other biopsies.

A UMI-containing oligonucleotide was joined by 3' ligation to the TCR cDNA template. Unsorted total RNA, roughly 1 to 1000 ng, was DNase treated before reverse transcription. Four PCR rounds used nested alpha and beta constant region primers plus the SP2 primer. Blood and skin TCR RNA was reverse transcribed with alpha and beta constant primers. TCRdb fed the UMI-ligation and nested PCR reads into MiXCR, producing one record per CDR3 protein. The repertoire has 700 to 850 distinct CDR3 sequences, more than 3% of them found once; the top ten carry roughly 21%. Germline assignment: CDR1 SGHTA and CDR2 FQGNSA. Unmatched junction bases numbered 5, after V lost 5 bases and J lost 7 bases. The CDR3 length is 13 residues.

The chain employs TRBV7-2 and TRBJ1-5; 7 bases are a match to TRBD1. The sample consisted of skin, taken from a tuberculin skin test site or a saline-injected site (not recorded which). This clonotype was obtained from an adult in good health. This CDR3 is CASSRQGDQPQHF. CDR3 in DNA: TGTGCCAGCAGCCGACAGGGAGACCAGCCCCAGCATTTT.